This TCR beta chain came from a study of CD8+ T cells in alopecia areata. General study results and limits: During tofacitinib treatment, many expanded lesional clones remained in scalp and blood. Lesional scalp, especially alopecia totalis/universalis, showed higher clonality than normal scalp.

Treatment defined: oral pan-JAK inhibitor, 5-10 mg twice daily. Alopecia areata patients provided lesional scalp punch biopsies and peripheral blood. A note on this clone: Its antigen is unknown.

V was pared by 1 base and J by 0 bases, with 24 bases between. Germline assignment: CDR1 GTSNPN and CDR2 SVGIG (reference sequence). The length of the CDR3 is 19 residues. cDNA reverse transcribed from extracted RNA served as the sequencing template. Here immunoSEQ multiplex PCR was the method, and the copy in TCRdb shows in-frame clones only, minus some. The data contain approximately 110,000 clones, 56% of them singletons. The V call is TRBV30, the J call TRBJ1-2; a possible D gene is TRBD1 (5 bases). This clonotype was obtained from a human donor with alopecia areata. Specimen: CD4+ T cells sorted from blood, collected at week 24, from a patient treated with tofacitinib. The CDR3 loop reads CAWSAPGFRAPGSNYGYTF. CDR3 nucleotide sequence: TGTGCCTGGAGTGCCCCGGGGTTCAGGGCCCCGGGCTCTAACTATGGCTACACCTTC.